This T cell receptor (beta chain) comes out of a study of shared clonotypes between healthy human individuals. Comments on this clone: Its antigen is unidentified.

Study results and limitations: Donor scarcity curtailed the genetic and exposure-history diversity represented herein.

The trim removed 3 bases at V and 4 bases at J, leaving 8 bases unmatched. Germline assignment: CDR1 SEHNR and CDR2 FQNEAQ (reference sequence). CDR3 size: 15 residues. Genomic DNA from each subset was divided evenly over several immunoSEQ plates. Data came from immunoSEQ multiplex PCR; TCRdb stores just in-frame clones and leaves some out. The table lists about 490,000 clones, about 84% of them singletons. This rearrangement joins TRBV7-9 to TRBJ2-5; 7 bases line up with TRBD1. This sequence originates from a woman between 35 and 50 years old in good health. Some clones in this sample may be carry-over from other donors' samples. The sequencing input was PBMCs. As DNA, the CDR3 is TGTGCCAGCAGCTTCGAGGGGGCGAGACGAGAGACCCAGTACTTC. This translates into CASSFEGARRETQYF.